A single sample is the source of the 29 T cell receptor beta chains below, sequenced in a study of shared clonotypes between healthy human individuals. Clones were read by immunoSEQ multiplex PCR, and TCRdb kept only the in-frame ones, dropping some. Of approximately 1.5 million clones in the sample, nearly 99% were seen once. The sample consisted of naive CD4+ T cells sorted from blood. As for subset: CD45RA+ positively selected. All receptors derive from a young man in good health.

This clone was detected only once. The rearrangement joins TRBV2 to TRBJ2-1, with D unresolved. Germline V gives CDR1 SNHLY, CDR2 FYNNEI. The V end lost 5 bases, the J end lost 5 bases, and 13 bases lay between the germline ends. CDR3 length: 14 residues. The CDR3 DNA sequence: TGTGCCAGCAGTCCGACCCTCCTGGACAATGAGCAGTTCTTC. This translates into CASSPTLLDNEQFF.

This clone appeared once. The genes are TRBV5-1 and TRBJ1-1; D is uncertain. CDR1 SGHRS and CDR2 YFSETQ come from the germline V gene. V lost 1 base and J 4 bases, leaving 11 bases between the germline ends. This CDR3 spans 14 amino acids. As DNA, the CDR3 is TGCGCCAGCAGCTTGTACGCCGCGGGCACTGAAGCTTTCTTT. As protein: CASSLYAAGTEAFF. The full variable domain, completed using reference TRBV5-1 and TRBJ1-1, is KAGVTQTPRYLIKTRGQQVTLSCSPISGHRSVSWYQQTPGQGLQFLFEYFSETQRNKGNFPGRFSGRQFSNSRSEMNVSTLELGDSALYLCASSLYAAGTEAFFGQGTRLTVV.

V usage is TRBV25-1 and J usage is TRBJ1-2; possibly TRBD1 for D (6 bases). V lost 6 bases and J lost 4, with 15 bases in between. Per germline, CDR1 MGHDK and CDR2 SYGVNS. CDR3 length: 14 amino acids. CDR3 nucleotide sequence: TGTGCCAGCAGGCCCCCGGGGGGCGGCTATGGCTACACCTTC. This codes for CASRPPGGGYGYTF.

This clone was counted a single time. The chain combines TRBV2 with TRBJ2-7; 8 bases line up with TRBD2. Losses at the gene ends were 7 bases for V and 3 bases for J; bases not matched to a gene: 14. This CDR3 region has 16 residues. Germline CDR1 SNHLY, CDR2 FYNNEI. This CDR3 is CASTREGAGTSYEQYF. The CDR3 DNA reads as TGTGCCAGCACACGGGAGGGCGCCGGGACTAGCTACGAGCAGTACTTC.

J is TRBJ1-5 and V is TRBV6-6, with 7 nucleotides matching TRBD1. This CDR3 is 15 amino acids long. The trim removed 6 bases at V and 1 base at J, leaving 6 bases unmatched. CDR1 is MNHNY and CDR2 is SVGAGI in the germline V gene (reference sequence). CDR3 nucleotides: TGTGCCAGCAGGGCCGGGACAGTCAGCAATCAGCCCCAGCATTTT. Its translation is CASRAGTVSNQPQHF.

The chain joins TRBV11-2 to TRBJ2-2; a weak D match, TRBD2 (6 bases). Germline assignment: CDR1 SGHAT and CDR2 FQNNGV. Trimming left V 1 base short and J 0 bases short, with 9 bases between. The CDR3 totals 16 residues. The CDR3 reads CASSLGAGSNTGELFF. CDR3 DNA: TGTGCCAGCAGCTTAGGGGCGGGATCGAACACCGGGGAGCTGTTTTTT. Using reference TRBV11-2 and TRBJ2-2 for the parts outside the CDR3, the full variable domain is EAGVAQSPRYKIIEKRQSVAFWCNPISGHATLYWYQQILGQGPKLLIQFQNNGVVDDSQLPKDRFSAERLKGVDSTLKIQPAKLEDSAVYLCASSLGAGSNTGELFFGEGSRLTVL.

This clone occurred once. The chain has TRBV6-1 and TRBJ2-7, with 7 bases identical to TRBD2. V gave up 6 bases and J gave up 0 bases; unmatched junction bases: 5. The germline V gene has CDR1 MNHNS and CDR2 SASEGT. The CDR3 covers 14 residues. CDR3 sequence (DNA): TGTGCCAGCAGGGGCGGGAGTCTCTCCTACGAGCAGTACTTC. This translates into CASRGGSLSYEQYF.

This clone was counted a single time. This rearrangement joins TRBV6-9 to TRBJ2-7; 7 bases agree with TRBD2. The CDR3 runs 14 residues. V lost 4 bases and J lost 1; bases outside the gene matches: 4. Germline V gene sequence: CDR1 MNHGY, CDR2 SVAAGI. Here the CDR3 DNA reads TGTGCCAGCAGTTCCCCCGGGGGGTCCTACGAGCAGTACTTC. It yields the protein CASSSPGGSYEQYF.

The chain recombines TRBV7-3 with TRBJ2-1; 7 nucleotides line up with TRBD2. Germline CDR1 and CDR2: SGHTA and FQGTGA. J gave up 5 bases and V 2 bases, and 6 bases lay outside the gene matches. The CDR3 extends over 15 amino acids. In DNA, the CDR3 is TGTGCCAGCAGCTTAGGGCTAGCGGACGACAATGAGCAGTTCTTC. Protein: CASSLGLADDNEQFF.

The chain links TRBV9 to TRBJ2-3; no clear D gene. The germline V gene has CDR1 SGDLS and CDR2 YYNGEE. CDR3 length: 14 residues. Trimming removed 4 bases at V and 0 bases at J, with 9 bases between. The CDR3, as DNA: TGTGCCAGCAGCTTTCACGTTAGCACAGATACGCAGTATTTT. This translates into CASSFHVSTDTQYF.

The V gene is TRBV7-6, the J gene TRBJ2-2; the D gene is possibly TRBD1 (6 bases). V lost 5 bases and J 5 bases, leaving 21 bases between the germline ends. This CDR3 is built from 17 residues. Germline CDR1 SGHVS, CDR2 FNYEAQ. CDR3 sequence reads: CASSLTALAGTTGELFF. CDR3 DNA: TGTGCCAGCAGCCTAACGGCCTTGGCCGGGACAACCGGGGAGCTGTTTTTT.

The chain couples TRBV14 to TRBJ1-1; possibly TRBD1 for D (6 bases). The germline V gene has CDR1 SGHDN and CDR2 FVKESK. Trimming removed 0 bases from V and 3 bases from J, with 17 bases in between. This CDR3 spans 17 amino acids. The CDR3 nucleotides are TGTGCCAGCAGCCAAGAAGCACAGGGATTGGCGGACACTGAAGCTTTCTTT. Its translation: CASSQEAQGLADTEAFF.

The V call is TRBV28, the J call TRBJ2-7, with a tentative D call TRBD1 (5 bases). Per the germline V gene, CDR1 is MDHEN and CDR2 is SYDVKM. The V and J ends lost 7 bases and 2 bases respectively, with 12 bases between them. The CDR3 length is 13 residues. As DNA, the CDR3 is TGTGCCAGCACCGTTCCAGGGACCTACGAGCAGTACTTC. It yields the protein CASTVPGTYEQYF.

CDR3 in DNA: TGTGCCTGGAGTGACCAGGTGAGGGCCAATAGCAATCAGCCCCAGCATTTT. This codes for CAWSDQVRANSNQPQHF. The V gene is TRBV30, the J gene TRBJ1-5; D is undetermined. Germline assignment: CDR1 GTSNPN and CDR2 SVGIG (reference sequence). This CDR3 has 17 amino acids. The germline V and J ends were trimmed by 1 base and 0 bases, with 16 bases remaining between them.

The chain has TRBV29-1 and TRBJ1-5; D call uncertain. This CDR3 is built from 13 residues. Trimming cost V 4 bases and J 4 bases, with 11 bases left between them. CDR1 is SQVTM, CDR2 ANQGSEA, per germline. The CDR3 sequence: CSVVFGVNQPQHF. The CDR3 coding sequence is TGCAGCGTTGTTTTTGGGGTAAATCAGCCCCAGCATTTT.

The chain recombines TRBV29-1 with TRBJ2-7; D remains ambiguous. V was trimmed by 3 bases and J by 3 bases, leaving 9 bases between them. From germline, CDR1 is SQVTM and CDR2 ANQGSEA. This CDR3 has 12 residues. In nucleotides, the CDR3 is TGCAGCGTTGAGATAGGCGTCTACGAGCAGTACTTC. Protein: CSVEIGVYEQYF.

This chain uses TRBV10-3 with TRBJ1-5, with D perhaps matching TRBD1 (5 bases). The CDR3 loop spans 13 amino acids. Germline CDR1 ENHRY, CDR2 SYGVKD. Here the CDR3 DNA reads TGTGCGGCCTCGGGACCGAACAATCAGCCCCAGCATTTT. Encoded protein: CAASGPNNQPQHF.

This clone was seen just once. The chain has TRBV5-6 and TRBJ2-1; TRBD2 matches 16 bases. V lost 4 bases to trimming and J lost 7 bases; unmatched junction nucleotides: 14. The germline CDR1 and CDR2 sequences are SGHDT and YYEEEE. There are 19 residues in the CDR3. The CDR3 loop is CASSTGLAGGSSLQNEQFF. Here the CDR3 DNA reads TGTGCCAGCAGCACGGGACTAGCGGGAGGGTCCTCTCTACAAAATGAGCAGTTCTTC.

This chain uses TRBV6-1 with TRBJ2-3, with D perhaps matching TRBD2 (5 bases). The CDR3 runs 14 residues. Germline CDR1 and CDR2: MNHNS and SASEGT. V lost 5 bases to trimming and J lost 5 bases, with 14 bases between them. DNA of the CDR3: TGTGCCAGCAGTCCTCGCGTGGCGGGAGATACGCAGTATTTT. The encoded protein is CASSPRVAGDTQYF.

The chain carries TRBV27 and TRBJ2-7; 7 bases align to TRBD2. Germline V CDR1 and CDR2: MNHEY, SMNVEV (reference sequence). V trimming: 5 bases; J trimming: 3 bases; junction bases outside the gene matches: 7. The CDR3 has 14 amino acids. The CDR3 DNA follows: TGTGCCAGCAGTAAAAGACTAGCAGACTACGAGCAGTACTTC. Protein: CASSKRLADYEQYF.

The CDR3 DNA reads TGCGCCAGCAGCCAGGACAGTGTCTCCTACGAGCAGTACTTC. Amino acid sequence: CASSQDSVSYEQYF. The chain uses TRBV5-1 and TRBJ2-7, with D possibly being TRBD1 (6 bases). Trimming stripped 4 bases from V and 0 bases from J, with 11 bases between. Germline lookup yields CDR1 SGHRS and CDR2 YFSETQ. The CDR3 has 14 amino acids.

The rearrangement joins TRBV7-2 to TRBJ2-3; 14 bases are a match to TRBD2. CDR3 length: 18 residues. Looked up from germline, CDR1 is SGHTA and CDR2 is FQGNSA. The junction had 10 bases not matched to a gene; V was cut back by 4 bases and J by 4 bases. The chain's CDR3 is CASSYQTSGRAKADTQYF. CDR3 coding DNA: TGTGCCAGCAGCTACCAGACTAGCGGGAGGGCGAAAGCAGATACGCAGTATTTT.

The table lists this clone with a count of one. The chain employs TRBV7-6 and TRBJ2-3; D perhaps matches TRBD2 (5 bases). This CDR3 is built from 12 residues. Germline V gene sequence: CDR1 SGHVS, CDR2 FNYEAQ. V lost 4 bases, J lost 11 bases, and 13 bases lay in between. The CDR3 loop is CASSSPRSGQYF. The CDR3 DNA sequence: TGTGCCAGCAGCTCCCCGAGGAGCGGGCAGTATTTT.

Comment on this clone: The same CDR3 can be traced to other DNA sequences in this sample. This chain connects TRBV2 to TRBJ2-5, with D hard to call. Per the germline V gene, CDR1 is SNHLY and CDR2 is FYNNEI. The CDR3 contains 11 residues. Trimming shortened V by 1 base and J by 5 bases, and 2 bases separated the two germline ends. This chain's CDR3 is CASSEEETQYF. Written as DNA, the CDR3 is TGTGCCAGCAGTGAAGAGGAGACCCAGTACTTC.

The V call is TRBV27, the J call TRBJ1-5, with D tentatively TRBD1 (5 bases). Trimming removed 6 bases from V and 7 bases from J, with 10 bases in between. The germline V gene encodes CDR1 MNHEY and CDR2 SMNVEV (reference sequence). This CDR3 is 12 amino acids long. The CDR3 DNA is TGTGCCAGCAGGGGACGGAACCAGCCCCAGCATTTT. Translation gives CASRGRNQPQHF.

As regards this clone: Other DNA sequences in the same sample also yield this CDR3. The chain combines TRBV7-2 with TRBJ2-5; 13 nucleotides agree with TRBD2. The germline V gene encodes CDR1 SGHTA and CDR2 FQGNSA. Losses at the gene ends were 5 bases for V and 4 bases for J; bases not matched to a gene: 4. The CDR3 spans 15 residues. The DNA for the CDR3 is TGTGCCAGCAGCAGGACTAGCGGGAGTGGAGAGACCCAGTACTTC. Protein product: CASSRTSGSGETQYF.

The gene calls are TRBV7-8 and TRBJ2-1; 12 bases line up with TRBD2. With 4 bases clipped from V and 5 bases from J, the junction kept 21 bases outside the gene matches. This CDR3 has 21 residues. CDR1 and CDR2 (germline): SGHVS, FQNEAQ. The CDR3 DNA follows: TGTGCCAGCAGCTCGCGACAGGGAGGGACGACTAGCGGGAGCATCGACAATGAGCAGTTCTTC. Translated, it gives CASSSRQGGTTSGSIDNEQFF.

On this clone: An end of the junction differs from the germline gene, which may be a read error. V and J are TRBV19 and TRBJ1-3; the match to TRBD1 covers 7 bases. The CDR3 contains 15 residues. CDR1 is LNHDA and CDR2 is SQIVND in the germline V gene (reference sequence). CDR3 protein: CASRTDRSSRNTIYF. CDR3 bases: TGTGCCAGTAGGACGGACAGGTCCTCTCGAAACACCATATATTTT.

This clone was detected only once. This chain links TRBV7-2 with TRBJ2-1, with 11 bases that match TRBD2. This CDR3 comprises 14 residues. Trimming took 8 bases from V and 4 from J; bases not matched to a gene: 4. Germline CDR1 is SGHTA and CDR2 is FQGNSA. Here the CDR3 reads CASGTSGSYNEQFF. CDR3 in DNA: TGTGCCAGCGGCACTAGCGGGAGTTACAATGAGCAGTTCTTC. Full variable domain (missing parts from reference TRBV7-2 and TRBJ2-1): GAGVSQSPSNKVTEKGKDVELRCDPISGHTALYWYRQSLGQGLEFLIYFQGNSAPDKSGLPSDRFSAERTGGSVSTLTIQRTQQEDSAVYLCASGTSGSYNEQFFGPGTRLTVL.